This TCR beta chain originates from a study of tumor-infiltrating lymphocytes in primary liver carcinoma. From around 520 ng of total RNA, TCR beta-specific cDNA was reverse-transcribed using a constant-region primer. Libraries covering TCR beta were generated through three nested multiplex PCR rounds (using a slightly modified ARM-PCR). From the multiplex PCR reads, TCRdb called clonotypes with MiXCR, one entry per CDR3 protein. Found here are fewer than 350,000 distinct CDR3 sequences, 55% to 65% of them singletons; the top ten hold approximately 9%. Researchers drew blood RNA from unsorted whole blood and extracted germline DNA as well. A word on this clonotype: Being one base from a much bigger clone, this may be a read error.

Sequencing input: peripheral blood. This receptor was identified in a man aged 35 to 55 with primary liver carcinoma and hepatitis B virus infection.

CDR3 residues: CASRPRDLEQFF. In nucleotides, the CDR3 is TGTGCCAGCAGGCCCAGGGACCTCGAGCAGTTCTTC. This chain uses TRBV6-2 or TRBV6-3 with TRBJ2-1; D may be TRBD1 or TRBD2 (5 bases each). Per the germline V gene, CDR1 is MNHEY and CDR2 is SVGEGT. Trimming shortened V by 6 bases and J by 10 bases, and 13 bases separated the two germline ends. The length of the CDR3 is 12 residues.